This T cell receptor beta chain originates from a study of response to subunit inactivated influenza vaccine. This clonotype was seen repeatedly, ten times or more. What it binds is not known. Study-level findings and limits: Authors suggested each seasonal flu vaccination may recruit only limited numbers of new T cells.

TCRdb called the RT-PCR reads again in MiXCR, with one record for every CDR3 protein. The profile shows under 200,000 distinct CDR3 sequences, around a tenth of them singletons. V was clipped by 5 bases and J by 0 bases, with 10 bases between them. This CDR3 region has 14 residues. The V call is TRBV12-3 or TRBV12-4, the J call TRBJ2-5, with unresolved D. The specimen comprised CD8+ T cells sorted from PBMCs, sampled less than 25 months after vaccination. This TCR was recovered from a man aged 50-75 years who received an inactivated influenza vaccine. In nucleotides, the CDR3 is TGTGCCAGCAGTCTAAGAGTTAACCAAGAGACCCAGTACTTC. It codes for CASSLRVNQETQYF.